This TCR beta chain originates from a study of blood T cell repertoires in COVID-19. Background on the study: Researchers got acute and convalescent COVID-19 samples from the United States, Italy and Spain.

The germline CDR1 and CDR2 sequences are SNHLY and FYNNEI. Deletions cut 5 bases from V and 3 bases from J, with 5 bases between. The CDR3 contains 11 residues. Clones were read by immunoSEQ multiplex PCR, and TCRdb kept only the in-frame ones, dropping some. Seen here are about 260,000 clones, just under 90% observed once, and the top ten hold around 0.85%. This clone was counted only a few times. The genes are TRBV2 and TRBJ2-7; D is unclear. The clonotype originates from a man aged 45-60 years who had been exposed to COVID-19. The sample consisted of PBMCs or T cells enriched from blood (not recorded which). DNA of the CDR3: TGTGCCAGCAGTCCATTCTACGAGCAGTACTTC. Amino acids: CASSPFYEQYF.